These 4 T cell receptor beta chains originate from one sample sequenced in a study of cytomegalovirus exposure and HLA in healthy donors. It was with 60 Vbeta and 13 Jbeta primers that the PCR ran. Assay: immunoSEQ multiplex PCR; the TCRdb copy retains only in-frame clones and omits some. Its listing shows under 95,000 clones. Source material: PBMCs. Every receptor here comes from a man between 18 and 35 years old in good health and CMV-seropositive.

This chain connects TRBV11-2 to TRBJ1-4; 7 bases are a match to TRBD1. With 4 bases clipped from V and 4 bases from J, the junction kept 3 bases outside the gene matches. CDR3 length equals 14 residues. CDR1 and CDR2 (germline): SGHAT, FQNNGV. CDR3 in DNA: TGTGCCAGCAGCTCGACAGGGTTTAATGAAAAACTGTTTTTT. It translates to CASSSTGFNEKLFF.

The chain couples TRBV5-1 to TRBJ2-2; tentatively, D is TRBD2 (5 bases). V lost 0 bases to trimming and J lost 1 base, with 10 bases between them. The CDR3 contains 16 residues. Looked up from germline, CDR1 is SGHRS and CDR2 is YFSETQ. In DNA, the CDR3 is TGCGCCAGCAGCTTGGTTCCGGGAAGGAACACCGGGGAGCTGTTTTTT. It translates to CASSLVPGRNTGELFF.

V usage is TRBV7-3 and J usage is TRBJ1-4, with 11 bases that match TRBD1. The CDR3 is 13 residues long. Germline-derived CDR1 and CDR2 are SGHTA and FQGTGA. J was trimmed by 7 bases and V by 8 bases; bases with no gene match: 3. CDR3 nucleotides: TGTGCCAGCGCCGGGACAGGGGGTGAAAAACTGTTTTTT. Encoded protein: CASAGTGGEKLFF.

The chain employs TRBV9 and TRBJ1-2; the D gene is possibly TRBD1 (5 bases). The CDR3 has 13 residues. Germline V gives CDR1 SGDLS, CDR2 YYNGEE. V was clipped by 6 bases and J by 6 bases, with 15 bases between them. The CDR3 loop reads CASNSGGGHGYTF. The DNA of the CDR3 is TGTGCCAGCAACAGCGGGGGGGGACATGGCTACACCTTC.